This T cell receptor beta chain was identified in a study of blood T cell repertoires in COVID-19. Authors' analysis steps: Estimated nucleated cell counts came from reference gene primer amplification. Clones were read by immunoSEQ multiplex PCR, and TCRdb kept only the in-frame ones, dropping some. V and J calls plus clone size are reproduced from that table; the DNA served to infer D and trimming. This table has 350,000 to 400,000 clones, 88% appearing once. Membership in each cohort depended on participant-reported clinical history. There are a few counts of this clone. The CDR3 contains 14 residues. From germline, CDR1 is LNHDA and CDR2 SQIVND (reference sequence). V lost 7 bases and J lost 8; bases outside the gene matches: 10.

The sequence was obtained from a woman aged 25 to 45 with acute COVID-19. Sequences were obtained from PBMCs or T cells enriched from blood (not recorded which). This chain joins TRBV19 and TRBJ1-2; 10 nucleotides agree with TRBD1. The CDR3 bases are TGTGCCAGTAACGGTGGGGACAGGGGCGGAGGCTACACCTTC. Its translation is CASNGGDRGGGYTF.